This T cell receptor beta chain was captured by sequencing in a study of blood T cell repertoires in COVID-19. As for the study in general: The United States, Italy and Spain provided the acute and convalescent COVID-19 samples.

CDR1 SQVTM and CDR2 ANQGSEA come from the germline V gene. Trimming at V came to 6 bases and at J to 7 bases, leaving 7 bases not matched to a gene. The CDR3 runs to 13 residues. Produced via immunoSEQ multiplex PCR; TCRdb's table is partial and in-frame only. The data show 200,000 to 250,000 clones, about 80% seen once. Sequenced: PBMCs or T cells enriched from blood (not recorded which). The V gene is TRBV29-1, the J gene TRBJ2-7; TRBD1 aligns across 12 bases. This TCR was sampled from a man between 40 and 49 years old who had recovered from COVID-19. CDR3 region: CSVGTGGHSEQYF. As DNA, the CDR3 is TGCAGCGTCGGGACAGGGGGCCATTCTGAGCAGTACTTC.